Following are 21 T cell receptor beta chains from one sample sequenced in a study of regulatory T cells in long-lasting Graves disease. iRepertoire HTBI primers and Arm-PCR of CDR3 regions built TCR beta libraries. TCRdb fed the multiplex PCR reads into MiXCR, producing one record per CDR3 protein. The data contain 300,000 to 500,000 distinct CDR3 sequences, 20% to 25% of them singletons. Stated time point: persistent/refractory GD, antithyroid drugs over 5 years with positive TRAb. TCR sequences were obtained from RNA taken from PBMCs. Specimen: peripheral blood mononuclear cells (PBMCs), collected when the disease was refractory, from a patient treated with antithyroid drugs. Receptors were obtained from a female donor with Graves disease.

The rearrangement uses TRBV15 and TRBJ1-1; 8 nucleotides align to TRBD1. CDR3 length: 14 residues. The V gene's germline CDR1 is LNHNV and CDR2 YYDKDF (reference sequence). Trimming removed 0 bases from V and 7 bases from J; junction bases left unmatched: 4. The CDR3 nucleotides read TGTGCCACCAGCAGAGATCAGGGGACAGGTGAAGCTTTCTTT. It specifies CATSRDQGTGEAFF.

The chain couples TRBV19 to TRBJ2-4; 7 positions agree with TRBD1. Germline loops: CDR1 LNHDA, CDR2 SQIVND (reference sequence). CDR3 length: 16 residues. V shed 5 bases and J 0 bases; nucleotides not matched to a gene: 7. CDR3 nucleotide sequence: TGTGCCAGTAGTCCCCAGGGACAGATAGCCAAAAACATTCAGTACTTC. Protein sequence: CASSPQGQIAKNIQYF. Full variable domain (outside the CDR3, taken from reference TRBV19 and TRBJ2-4): DGGITQSPKYLFRKEGQNVTLSCEQNLNHDAMYWYRQDPGQGLRLIYYSQIVNDFQKGDIAEGYSVSREKKESFPLTVTSAQKNPTAFYLCASSPQGQIAKNIQYFGAGTRLSVL.

The sample holds a few counts of this clonotype. The chain carries TRBV10-3 and TRBJ2-5; either TRBD1 or TRBD2 may supply D (6 bases each). The CDR3 is 14 amino acids. Germline-derived CDR1 and CDR2 are ENHRY and SYGVKD. Trimming stripped 0 bases from V and 3 bases from J, with 8 bases between. This CDR3 reads CAISESRGEETQYF. For the CDR3, the DNA is TGTGCCATCAGTGAGTCAAGGGGGGAAGAGACCCAGTACTTC.

This clonotype was picked up many times. The CDR3 DNA sequence: TGTGCCAGCAGAGGCGGGGAAAAGACCCAGTACTTC. Translating it yields CASRGGEKTQYF. The chain joins TRBV6-1 to TRBJ2-5, with a tentative D call TRBD2 (6 bases). Germline assignment: CDR1 MNHNS and CDR2 SASEGT. CDR3 size: 12 residues. V lost 6 bases, J lost 6 bases, and 11 bases lay in between.

This clonotype has just a few counts. This chain uses TRBV27 with TRBJ1-2, with 7 bases identical to TRBD1. CDR1 and CDR2 (germline): MNHEY, SMNVEV (reference sequence). Trimming removed 5 bases from V and 5 bases from J; junction bases left unmatched: 14. This CDR3 has 16 amino acids. CDR3: CASSGGTVSSGYGYTF. Here the CDR3 DNA reads TGTGCCAGCAGTGGGGGGACAGTCTCCTCGGGGTATGGCTACACCTTC.

This clonotype was picked up a small number of times. V and J are TRBV27 and TRBJ1-2; TRBD1 matches 12 bases. V trimming: 4 bases; J trimming: 5 bases; junction bases outside the gene matches: 8. From germline, CDR1 is MNHEY and CDR2 SMNVEV (reference sequence). The CDR3 has 16 residues. The CDR3 protein is CASSSGQGAPGYGYTF. In nucleotides, the CDR3 is TGTGCCAGCAGTTCGGGACAGGGGGCGCCGGGGTATGGCTACACCTTC.

The J gene is TRBJ2-5, the V gene TRBV7-9; 10 bases fit TRBD1. CDR1 is SEHNR, CDR2 FQNEAQ, per germline (reference sequence). V shed 0 bases and J 4 bases; nucleotides not matched to a gene: 2. The CDR3 totals 15 residues. Written as DNA, the CDR3 is TGTGCCAGCAGCTTAGCGACAGGGGGCAGAGAGACCCAGTACTTC. This encodes CASSLATGGRETQYF.

The V call is TRBV20-1, the J call TRBJ1-2, with TRBD1 as a possible D gene (5 bases). Germline assignment: CDR1 DFQATT and CDR2 SNEGSKA (reference sequence). The V and J ends lost 6 bases and 6 bases respectively, with 11 bases between them. There are 11 residues in the CDR3. The CDR3 nucleotides read TGCAGTGCCCAAGGGGCGGATGGCTACACCTTC. It codes for CSAQGADGYTF.

This clonotype was detected many times. The rearrangement joins TRBV7-2 to TRBJ2-7, with 11 bases matching TRBD2. This CDR3 has 15 residues. Germline CDR1 reads SGHTA; CDR2 reads FQGNSA. The junction had 7 bases not matched to a gene; V was cut back by 5 bases and J by 4 bases. In nucleotides, the CDR3 is TGTGCCAGCAGCCCTAGCGGGAGGAAAGTGTACGAGCAGTACTTC. It is translated as CASSPSGRKVYEQYF.

This clonotype was recorded a few times. The chain combines TRBV7-9 with TRBJ2-7; D remains unclear. The germline gives CDR1 SEHNR, CDR2 FQNEAQ (reference sequence). This CDR3 comprises 13 residues. The germline V and J ends were trimmed by 4 bases and 6 bases, with 13 bases remaining between them. The DNA of the CDR3 is TGTGCCAGCAGCTCCCCCCCCCCACTCGAGCAGTACTTC. This translates into CASSSPPPLEQYF.

This clonotype was detected once. This sequence joins TRBV5-4 and TRBJ2-2, with 12 bases fitting TRBD2. Germline CDR1 and CDR2: SGHNT and YYREEE (reference sequence). The CDR3 covers 16 residues. Trimming took 5 bases from V and 2 from J; bases not matched to a gene: 4. The CDR3 DNA is TGTGCCAGCAGTCGCGGACTAGCGGGAAACACCGGGGAGCTGTTTTTT. The encoded protein is CASSRGLAGNTGELFF.

This clonotype was found a few times. V is TRBV7-9 and J is TRBJ2-5, with 11 bases that match TRBD2. This CDR3 has 15 amino acids. V dropped 5 bases and J dropped 8; count of bases not matched to a gene: 10. The germline CDR1 and CDR2 sequences are SEHNR and FQNEAQ (reference sequence). Here the CDR3 reads CASSRPGLAVSTQYF. CDR3 DNA: TGTGCCAGCAGCCGACCGGGACTAGCGGTTAGCACCCAGTACTTC.

This clonotype turned up a few times. The chain combines TRBV29-1 with TRBJ2-7; 9 nucleotides agree with TRBD1. The junction had 16 bases not matched to a gene; V was cut back by 6 bases and J by 4 bases. The CDR3 runs 16 residues. Germline CDR1 reads SQVTM; CDR2 reads ANQGSEA. In nucleotides, the CDR3 is TGCAGCGTCAGGGGGAGTATGGGACAGGGATCTTACGAGCAGTACTTC. Protein sequence: CSVRGSMGQGSYEQYF.

The chain couples TRBV20-1 to TRBJ1-5; a possible D gene is TRBD1 (5 bases). The CDR3 has 16 residues. Germline loops: CDR1 DFQATT, CDR2 SNEGSKA (reference sequence). V was pared by 0 bases and J by 3 bases, with 15 bases between. CDR3: CSAREAGGPLNQPQHF. The CDR3 bases are TGCAGTGCTAGAGAGGCCGGGGGACCGCTCAATCAGCCCCAGCATTTT.

The sample holds a few counts of this clonotype. The chain carries TRBV27 and TRBJ2-5; TRBD2 aligns across 12 bases. There are 15 residues in the CDR3. V shed 8 bases and J 4 bases; nucleotides not matched to a gene: 8. Germline V gene lookup returns CDR1 MNHEY and CDR2 SMNVEV (reference sequence). The CDR3 protein is CASRSSTSGRETQYF. The CDR3 coding sequence is TGTGCCAGCCGCTCCTCGACTAGCGGGAGAGAGACCCAGTACTTC.

The rearrangement joins TRBV20-1 to TRBJ1-6; no clear D. CDR1 and CDR2 (germline): DFQATT, SNEGSKA (reference sequence). This CDR3 has 13 amino acids. Trimming cost V 2 bases and J 9 bases, with 11 bases left between them. This CDR3 is CSARSHGGSPLHF. Written as DNA, the CDR3 is TGCAGTGCTAGATCCCACGGTGGTTCACCCCTCCACTTT.

Turning to this clonotype: A much larger clone differs from this one at a single base, so this may be a read error. The chain joins TRBV12-3 or TRBV12-4 to TRBJ1-5; D ambiguous. This CDR3 is 15 amino acids long. CDR3 coding DNA: TGTGCCAGCAGTTTGGAACGGACTAGCAATCAGCCCCAGCGTTTT. Translated: CASSLERTSNQPQRF.

This clonotype showed up many times. V usage is TRBV6-5 and J usage is TRBJ2-7; tentative D call: TRBD1 (6 bases). CDR3 size: 15 residues. The V gene's germline CDR1 is MNHEY and CDR2 SVGAGI. Trimming removed 2 bases at V and 1 base at J, with 12 bases between. The CDR3 loop is CASSYRFGQSYEQYF. The CDR3 DNA follows: TGTGCCAGCAGTTACCGGTTCGGACAGTCCTACGAGCAGTACTTC.

At least ten counts were recorded for this clonotype. The rearrangement uses TRBV30 and TRBJ1-2; D is perhaps TRBD1 (6 bases). This CDR3 is 17 amino acids long. Germline V gene sequence: CDR1 GTSNPN, CDR2 SVGIG (reference sequence). Trimming removed 1 base at V and 0 bases at J, with 18 bases between. The CDR3 sequence: CAWSGGGHPIANYGYTF. The CDR3 DNA follows: TGTGCCTGGAGTGGAGGGGGACACCCGATAGCTAACTATGGCTACACCTTC. The variable domain in full, with the rest retrieved from reference TRBV30 and TRBJ1-2, is SQTIHQWPATLVQPVGSPLSLECTVEGTSNPNLYWYRQAAGRGLQLLFYSVGIGQISSEVPQNLSASRPQDRQFILSSKKLLLSDSGFYLCAWSGGGHPIANYGYTFGSGTRLTVV.

This chain links TRBV7-2 with TRBJ2-7; no definite D call. Germline V gives CDR1 SGHTA, CDR2 FQGNSA. The ends were cut back, 0 bases at V and 0 bases at J, with 12 bases in the middle. The CDR3 contains 16 residues. The CDR3 DNA sequence: TGTGCCAGCAGCTTAGCTCCGGCAGGACCCTCCTACGAGCAGTACTTC. This codes for CASSLAPAGPSYEQYF. Together with reference TRBV7-2 and TRBJ2-7, the CDR3 gives the full variable domain: GAGVSQSPSNKVTEKGKDVELRCDPISGHTALYWYRQSLGQGLEFLIYFQGNSAPDKSGLPSDRFSAERTGGSVSTLTIQRTQQEDSAVYLCASSLAPAGPSYEQYFGPGTRLTVT.

This clonotype was found many times. The rearrangement joins TRBV30 to TRBJ1-1, with D perhaps TRBD1 (5 bases). There are 15 residues in the CDR3. The germline gives CDR1 GTSNPN, CDR2 SVGIG (reference sequence). The V and J ends lost 5 bases and 0 bases respectively, with 16 bases between them. CDR3 in DNA: TGTGCCTGGGACGTCCGGACGGACATGAACACTGAAGCTTTCTTT. Translating it yields CAWDVRTDMNTEAFF.